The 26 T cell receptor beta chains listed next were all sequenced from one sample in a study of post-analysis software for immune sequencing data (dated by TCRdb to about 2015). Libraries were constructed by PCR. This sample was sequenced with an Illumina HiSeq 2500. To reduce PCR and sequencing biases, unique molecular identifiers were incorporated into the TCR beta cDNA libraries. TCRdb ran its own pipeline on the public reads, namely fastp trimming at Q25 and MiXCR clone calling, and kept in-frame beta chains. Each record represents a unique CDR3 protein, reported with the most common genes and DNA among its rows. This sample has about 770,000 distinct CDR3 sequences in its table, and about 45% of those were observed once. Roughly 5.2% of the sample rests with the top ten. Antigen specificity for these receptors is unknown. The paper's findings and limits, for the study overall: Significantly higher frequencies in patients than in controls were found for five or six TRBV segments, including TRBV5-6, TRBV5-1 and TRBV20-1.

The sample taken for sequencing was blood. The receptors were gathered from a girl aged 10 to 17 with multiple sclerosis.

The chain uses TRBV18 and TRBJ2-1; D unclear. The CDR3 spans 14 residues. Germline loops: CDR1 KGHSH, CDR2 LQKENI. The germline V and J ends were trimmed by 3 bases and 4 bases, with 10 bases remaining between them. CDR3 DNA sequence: TGTGCCAGCTCACCCAGCCAGGTGTACAATGAGCAGTTCTTC. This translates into CASSPSQVYNEQFF.

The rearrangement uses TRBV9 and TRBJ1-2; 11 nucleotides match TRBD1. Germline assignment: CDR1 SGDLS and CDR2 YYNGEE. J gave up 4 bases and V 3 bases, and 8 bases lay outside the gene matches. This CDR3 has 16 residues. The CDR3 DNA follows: TGTGCCAGCAGCGGATCGGACAGGGGGCGTAGCTATGGCTACACCTTC. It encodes CASSGSDRGRSYGYTF.

CDR3 nucleotide sequence: TGTGCCAGCAGCTTAAATTCCGGGACAGGAGTTTCACCCCTCCACTTT. As protein: CASSLNSGTGVSPLHF. The gene calls are TRBV5-5 and TRBJ1-6, with 8 bases fitting TRBD1. This CDR3 contains 16 residues. The germline gives CDR1 SGHKS, CDR2 YYEKEE (reference sequence). After removal of 2 bases from V and 9 bases from J, the junction contained 10 bases not matched to a gene.

The CDR3 region has the DNA TGCAGCGGCGCGGGCAATGAGCAGTTCTTC. Encoded protein: CSGAGNEQFF. The J gene is TRBJ2-1, the V gene TRBV29-1, with D possibly matching TRBD2 (5 bases). Germline V lookup: CDR1 SQVTM, CDR2 ANQGSEA. V was pared by 7 bases and J by 6 bases, with 7 bases between. This CDR3 contains 10 residues.

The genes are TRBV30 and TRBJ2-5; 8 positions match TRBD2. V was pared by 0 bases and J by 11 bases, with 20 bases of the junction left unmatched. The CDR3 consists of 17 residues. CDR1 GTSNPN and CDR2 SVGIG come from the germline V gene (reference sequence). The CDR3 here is CAWSVSRTSTQGDEQYF. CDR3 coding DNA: TGTGCCTGGAGTGTAAGCCGGACTAGCACCCAAGGTGATGAGCAGTACTTC. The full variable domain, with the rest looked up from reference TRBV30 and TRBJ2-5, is SQTIHQWPATLVQPVGSPLSLECTVEGTSNPNLYWYRQAAGRGLQLLFYSVGIGQISSEVPQNLSASRPQDRQFILSSKKLLLSDSGFYLCAWSVSRTSTQGDEQYFGPGTRLLVL.

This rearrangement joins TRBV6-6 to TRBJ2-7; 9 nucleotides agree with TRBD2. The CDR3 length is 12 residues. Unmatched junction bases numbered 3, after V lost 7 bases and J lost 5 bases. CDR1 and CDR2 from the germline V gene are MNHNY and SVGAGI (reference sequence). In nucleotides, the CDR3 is TGTGCCAGCACAGCGGGAGGTGACGAGCAGTACTTC. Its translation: CASTAGGDEQYF.

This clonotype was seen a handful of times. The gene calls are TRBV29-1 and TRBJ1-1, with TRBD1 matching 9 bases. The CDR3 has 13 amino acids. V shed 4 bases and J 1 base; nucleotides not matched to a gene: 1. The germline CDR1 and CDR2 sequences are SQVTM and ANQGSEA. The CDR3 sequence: CSVATGGNTEAFF. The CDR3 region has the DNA TGCAGCGTTGCGACAGGGGGGAACACTGAAGCTTTCTTT. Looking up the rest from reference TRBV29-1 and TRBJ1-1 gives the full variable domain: SAVISQKPSRDICQRGTSLTIQCQVDSQVTMMFWYRQQPGQSLTLIATANQGSEATYESGFVIDKFPISRPNLTFSTLTVSNMSPEDSSIYLCSVATGGNTEAFFGQGTRLTVV.

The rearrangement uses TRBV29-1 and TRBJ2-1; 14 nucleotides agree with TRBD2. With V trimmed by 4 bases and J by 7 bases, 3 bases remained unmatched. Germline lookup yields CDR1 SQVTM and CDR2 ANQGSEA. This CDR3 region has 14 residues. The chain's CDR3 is CSVGGTSGSNEQFF. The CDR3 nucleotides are TGCAGCGTTGGTGGGACTAGCGGGAGTAATGAGCAGTTCTTC.

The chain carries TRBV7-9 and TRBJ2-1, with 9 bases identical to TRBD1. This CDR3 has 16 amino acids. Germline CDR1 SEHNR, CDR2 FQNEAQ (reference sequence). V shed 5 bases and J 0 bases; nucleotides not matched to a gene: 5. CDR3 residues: CASSPKTGGSYNEQFF. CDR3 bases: TGTGCCAGCAGCCCTAAGACAGGGGGCTCCTACAATGAGCAGTTCTTC.

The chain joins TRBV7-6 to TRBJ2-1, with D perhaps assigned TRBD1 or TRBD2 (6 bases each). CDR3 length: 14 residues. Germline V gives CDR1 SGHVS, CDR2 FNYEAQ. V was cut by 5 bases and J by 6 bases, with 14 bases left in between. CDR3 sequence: CASSQRGQLNEQFF. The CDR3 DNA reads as TGTGCCAGCAGCCAACGGGGGCAACTCAATGAGCAGTTCTTC. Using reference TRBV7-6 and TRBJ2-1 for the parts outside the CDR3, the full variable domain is GAGVSQSPRYKVTKRGQDVALRCDPISGHVSLYWYRQALGQGPEFLTYFNYEAQQDKSGLPNDRFSAERPEGSISTLTIQRTEQRDSAMYRCASSQRGQLNEQFFGPGTRLTVL.

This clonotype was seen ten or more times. DNA of the CDR3: TGTGCCAGCAGGGGCAATGAGCAGTTCTTC. The encoded protein is CASRGNEQFF. The chain couples TRBV12-3 or TRBV12-4 to TRBJ2-1; no reliable D call. This CDR3 is 10 amino acids long. Trimming took off 6 bases at V and 6 bases at J, with 3 bases between the two ends.

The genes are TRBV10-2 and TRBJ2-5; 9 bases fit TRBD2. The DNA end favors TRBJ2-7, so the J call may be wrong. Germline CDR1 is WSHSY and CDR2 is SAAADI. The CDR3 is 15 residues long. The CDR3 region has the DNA TGCGCCAGCAGTGAGTTTGGTAGCGGGAGCGACGAGCAGTACTTC. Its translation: CASSEFGSGSDEQYF.

In nucleotides, the CDR3 is TGCAGTGCTGGACCCCAGGGGGCAACTAATGAAAAACTGTTTTTT. This translates into CSAGPQGATNEKLFF. The gene calls are TRBV20-1 and TRBJ1-4, with 7 positions matching TRBD1. With V trimmed by 5 bases and J by 0 bases, 6 bases remained unmatched. This CDR3 contains 15 residues. The germline gives CDR1 DFQATT, CDR2 SNEGSKA (reference sequence).

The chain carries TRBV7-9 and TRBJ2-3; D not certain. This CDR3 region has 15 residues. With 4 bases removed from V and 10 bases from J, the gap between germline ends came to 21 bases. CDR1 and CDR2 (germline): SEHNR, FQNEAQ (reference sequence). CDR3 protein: CASSSKGIAWDAQYF. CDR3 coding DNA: TGTGCCAGCAGCTCTAAAGGGATAGCTTGGGATGCGCAGTATTTT.

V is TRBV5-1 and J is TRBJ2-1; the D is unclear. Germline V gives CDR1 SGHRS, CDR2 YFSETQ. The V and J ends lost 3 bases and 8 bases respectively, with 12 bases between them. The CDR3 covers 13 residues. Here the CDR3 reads CASSSPNSDEQFF. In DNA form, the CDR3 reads TGCGCCAGCAGCTCCCCGAACAGCGATGAGCAGTTCTTC. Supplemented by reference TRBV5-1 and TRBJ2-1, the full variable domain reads KAGVTQTPRYLIKTRGQQVTLSCSPISGHRSVSWYQQTPGQGLQFLFEYFSETQRNKGNFPGRFSGRQFSNSRSEMNVSTLELGDSALYLCASSSPNSDEQFFGPGTRLTVL.

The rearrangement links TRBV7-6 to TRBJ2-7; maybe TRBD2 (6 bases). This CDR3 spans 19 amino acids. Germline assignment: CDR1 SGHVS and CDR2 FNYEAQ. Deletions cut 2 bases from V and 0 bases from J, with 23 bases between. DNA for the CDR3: TGTGCCAGCAGCTTAACGGGCGGGACTGAGCTATTAAGCTCCTACGAGCAGTACTTC. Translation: CASSLTGGTELLSSYEQYF.

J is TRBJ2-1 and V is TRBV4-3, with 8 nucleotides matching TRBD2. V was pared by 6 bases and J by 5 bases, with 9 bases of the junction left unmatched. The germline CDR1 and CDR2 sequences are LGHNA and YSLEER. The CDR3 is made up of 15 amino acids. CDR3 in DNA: TGCGCCAGCAGTCCCTCGGGACTAGGGAACAATGAGCAGTTCTTC. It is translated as CASSPSGLGNNEQFF.

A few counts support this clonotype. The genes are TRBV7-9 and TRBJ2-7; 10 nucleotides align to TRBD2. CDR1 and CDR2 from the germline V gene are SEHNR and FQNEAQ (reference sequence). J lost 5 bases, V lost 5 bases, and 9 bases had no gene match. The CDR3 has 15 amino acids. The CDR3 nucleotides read TGTGCCAGCAGCGCCTCTAGCGGGAGACCCCACGAGCAGTACTTC. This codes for CASSASSGRPHEQYF.

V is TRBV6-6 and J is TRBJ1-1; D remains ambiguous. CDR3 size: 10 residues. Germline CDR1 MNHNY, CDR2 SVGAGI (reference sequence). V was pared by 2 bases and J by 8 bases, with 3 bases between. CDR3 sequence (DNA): TGTGCCAGCAGTTACCCCGAAGCTTTCTTT. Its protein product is CASSYPEAFF.

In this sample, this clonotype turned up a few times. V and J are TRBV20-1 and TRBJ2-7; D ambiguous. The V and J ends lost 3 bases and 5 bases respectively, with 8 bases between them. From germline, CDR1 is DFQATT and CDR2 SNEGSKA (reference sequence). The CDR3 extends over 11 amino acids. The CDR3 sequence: CSASDWDEQYF. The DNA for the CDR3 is TGCAGTGCTAGTGACTGGGACGAGCAGTACTTC.

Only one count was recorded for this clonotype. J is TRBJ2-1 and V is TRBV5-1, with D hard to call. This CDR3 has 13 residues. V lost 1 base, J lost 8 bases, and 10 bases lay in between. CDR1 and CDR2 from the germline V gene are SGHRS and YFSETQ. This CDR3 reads CASSLPRVDEQFF. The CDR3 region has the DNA TGCGCCAGCAGCTTGCCCCGAGTTGATGAGCAGTTCTTC.

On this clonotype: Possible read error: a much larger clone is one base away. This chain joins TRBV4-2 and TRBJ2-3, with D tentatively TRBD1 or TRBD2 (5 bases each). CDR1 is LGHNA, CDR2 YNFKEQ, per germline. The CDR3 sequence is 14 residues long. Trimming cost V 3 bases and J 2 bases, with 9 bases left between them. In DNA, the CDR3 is TGTGCCAGCAGCCAGGGGGTACCCACAGATACGCAGTATTTT. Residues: CASSQGVPTDTQYF.

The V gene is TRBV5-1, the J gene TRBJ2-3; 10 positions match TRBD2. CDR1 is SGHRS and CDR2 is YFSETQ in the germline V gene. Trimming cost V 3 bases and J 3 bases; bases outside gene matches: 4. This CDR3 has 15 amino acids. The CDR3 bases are TGCGCCAGCAGCTACGGTAGCGGGAGGACAGATACGCAGTATTTT. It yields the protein CASSYGSGRTDTQYF.

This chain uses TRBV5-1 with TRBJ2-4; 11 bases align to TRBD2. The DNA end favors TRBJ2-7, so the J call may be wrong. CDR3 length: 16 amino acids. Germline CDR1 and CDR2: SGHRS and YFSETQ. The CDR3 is CASSLALGLADYEQYF. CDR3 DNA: TGCGCCAGCAGCTTGGCCTTGGGACTAGCGGACTACGAGCAGTACTTC.

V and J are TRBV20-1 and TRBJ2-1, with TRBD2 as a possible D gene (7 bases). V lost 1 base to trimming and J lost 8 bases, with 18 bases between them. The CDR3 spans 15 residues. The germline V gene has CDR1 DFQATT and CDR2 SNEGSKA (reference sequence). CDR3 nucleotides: TGCAGTGCTAGAGTTTCGGGGGGCGCCGGCGATGAGCAGTTCTTC. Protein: CSARVSGGAGDEQFF.

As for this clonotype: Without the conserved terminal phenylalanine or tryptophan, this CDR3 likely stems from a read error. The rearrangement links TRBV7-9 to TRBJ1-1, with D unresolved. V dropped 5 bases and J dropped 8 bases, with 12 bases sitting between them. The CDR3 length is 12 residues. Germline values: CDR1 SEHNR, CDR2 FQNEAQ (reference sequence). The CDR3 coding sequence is TGTGCCAGCAGCCAAGACCCAACAGAAGCTTTCTGT. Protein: CASSQDPTEAFC.